This T cell receptor (beta chain) was captured by sequencing in a study of cytomegalovirus exposure and HLA in healthy donors (dated by TCRdb to about 2017). General notes on the study: In an earlier analysis of 587 of the donors, 276 Gb of sequence data and roughly 100 million unique TCR beta sequences from about 179 million T cells were reported. In the later analysis, no new phenotypic data were used to find candidate immune exposures; instead, reliance was placed on TCR beta sequences and their occurrence across donors. Donor age, sex, ethnicity and CMV serostatus were collected together with the repertoire data. Every repertoire in the discovery cohort had been generated on one and the same sequencing platform. Along with the approximately 700-subject first cohort, a separate validation cohort of around 120 different subjects was used. Roughly 310 gigabases of sequencing data and 70 million to 85 million unique TCR sequences were included in an early release covering around 650 HLA-typed donors. In a later analysis, previously published TCR beta repertoires from 666 donors were re-analyzed and high-resolution HLA genotyping was added so that TCR occurrence patterns could be studied. HLA typing covered class I and class II loci at four-digit resolution. A later genetic analysis used genome-wide SNP genotypes for about 60% of the roughly 700 donors, treating that subset as a discovery cohort. The study combined high-throughput TCR immunosequencing, statistical association of individual TCRs with disease status, and machine learning to predict cytomegalovirus infection status. The study was designed to test whether signatures of past pathogen exposure could be identified by cataloging public T cell receptors. To decide whether each TCR beta V gene segment behaved as functional or pseudogenic, an earlier analysis of 587 of the donors relied on high-throughput TCR beta sequencing. Of the 300 to 400 genotyped donors, around 81% fell in the genetic ancestry cluster associated with self-reported Caucasian donors. On average, around 200,000 unique TCR beta nucleotide sequences were sequenced per donor among roughly 430 genotyped donors of the cohort, with around 19% of those sequences being non-productive. Because of strong linkage in the cohort, 5 or 6 DR-DQ haplotypes were treated as single units for association and clustering. Typing coverage varied by locus: about 620-630 donors for A, B, C, DRB1 and DQB1; under 550 for DQA1; more than 600 for DPA1; more than 450 for DPB1. The study used immunosequencing to profile the T cell repertoires of hundreds of subjects and linked those repertoires to cytomegalovirus serostatus. The paper as a whole reports these results and caveats: Most CMV-associated TCR beta chains appeared to be HLA-restricted in a later analysis, and the HLA associations seemed to be driven largely by CMV exposure. The sequencing pipeline was judged likely to have produced a cluster of highly shared sequence variants as a technical artifact. Several of the top co-occurrence clusters appeared to be linked to parvovirus B19, influenza, CMV and Epstein-Barr virus, according to a later analysis. In vitro tests confirmed that a few of the cytomegalovirus-associated TCR beta chains recognize cytomegalovirus antigens. The classifier was reported to diagnose cytomegalovirus status with high specificity and sensitivity in both the original and validation cohorts. Some IMGT-functional V segments, including TRBV6-2 and TRBV6-3, could not be told apart with the 87-base-pair reads, so those segments were excluded. In a later analysis, TCR association rates were found to vary across HLA loci, with the most associated TCRs seen for DRB1 alleles and the fewest for HLA-C alleles. Compared with equally common non-associated chains, HLA-associated TCR beta chains in a later analysis were more clonally expanded and had lower generation probabilities. For the cohort, immune exposure information was limited to CMV serostatus. Linkage disequilibrium might explain the correlated functional status among segregating V segments, but an unknown experimental factor could not be excluded. V-gene and J-gene trimming of TCR beta chains was associated with a missense DCLRE1C variant in a later genetic analysis, and the association was replicated in an independent cohort. Presence/absence analyses assumed roughly uniform sequencing depth across donors, an assumption that may not hold. Broadly in line with IMGT annotations, most TCR beta V segments showed up in productive rearrangements about 87% or about 30% of the time in an earlier analysis of some 590 of the donors. Across donors, most TCR sequences were observed very rarely, whereas some public TCRs were present in many individuals. The study listed approximately 150 TCR beta chains as associated with cytomegalovirus. In a later analysis, around 15,000 TCR beta sequences were associated with specific HLA alleles at a false discovery rate of 0.05. A further reported finding was that TCR beta sequences accurately predicted the HLA-A and HLA-B alleles for most subjects in the first cohort. Because HLA typing was unavailable for some donors at each locus, only the typed subset was used in association tests. The authors suggested that the approach could potentially be extended to other disease states and immunological phenotypes. This cohort had only TCR beta chains sequenced, and the lack of alpha or paired-chain data limited which features could be detected. According to a later genetic analysis, donors in an Asian-associated ancestry cluster had fewer N-insertions in productive TCRs than the roughly 670-donor mean. Seventeen rarely observed V segments, including chromosome 9 orphons, were excluded from the earlier analysis of several hundred of the donors because counts were too low. Strong co-occurrence of HLA alleles, especially DR and DQ, made assigning TCR associations to individual alleles difficult.

Library preparation used the immunoSEQ multiplex PCR assay. For the multiplex PCR, a mixture combining 60 forward primers for TCR Vbeta segments and 13 reverse primers for TCR Jbeta segments was used. The CDR3 region of rearranged TCR beta genes was amplified from genomic DNA by a multiplex PCR assay. The amplified TCR beta libraries were sequenced on the Illumina HiSeq System as 87-base-pair reads. In the paper's pipeline: A later analysis tallied around 80 million unique TCR beta chains across the 640 or so repertoires, and about 12 million of those chains were shared by two or more donors. Raw reads were error-corrected and collapsed into unique sequences by a nearest-neighbor algorithm in which closely related sequences were merged to remove PCR and sequencing errors. CDR3 sequences were aligned to IMGT reference sequences to assign V, D and J gene segments. For a sequence to be retained, a match of at least six nucleotides was required to both a V gene segment and a J gene segment. Rearrangements were called productive when the CDR3 lacked stop codons and stayed in frame with V and J; all others were non-productive. CDR3 was defined by IMGT convention, running from the second conserved V-encoded cysteine to the conserved J-encoded phenylalanine. Sequences without an unambiguous match to a single V gene segment were excluded from the earlier analysis of a few hundred of the donors. An earlier analysis of a few hundred of the donors called V segments functional above 56.7% productive rearrangements and segregating when the between-donor standard deviation exceeded 5%. A statistical classification framework was built to diagnose cytomegalovirus status from the catalog of TCR beta chain sequences. In a later analysis, V and J genes were assigned by comparing TCR nucleotide sequences against IMGT/GENE-DB human TR gene sequences. A later analysis assigned CDR3 sequences and most-parsimonious VDJ recombination scenarios with the TCRdist pipeline. In a later analysis, each TCR beta chain was defined by its CDR3 amino acid sequence together with its V-gene family, and reads without a unique V-gene family were excluded. To address suspected cross-contamination and a sequencing artifact, a later analysis removed 450 to 700 highly shared, low-generation-probability nucleotide sequences. For each public chain, a later analysis derived a clonal expansion index from normalized ranks of inferred template counts within each repertoire. A later analysis computed generation probabilities with a VDJ recombination model fitted to out-of-frame rearrangements, and checked the results against IGoR. A later analysis scored TCR-TCR, TCR-HLA and TCR-CMV co-occurrence with hypergeometric tests, applying a repertoire-size bias correction to TCR pairs. In a later analysis, false discovery rates were estimated by permuting HLA or CMV assignments 20 times. A later analysis grouped co-occurring TCRs with DBSCAN, adding TCRdist sequence similarity when clustering within HLA-allele-positive subsets. For co-occurrence clustering, repertoires with fewer than 30,000 or more than 120,000 public chains were excluded, along with roughly 5 repertoires with anomalous nucleotide sharing. TCRdb provides this immuneACCESS table in a form limited to in-frame rearrangements. Some clones are lacking; in checked studies, under half of them reflect an unresolved V gene, and why the rest are absent is not known. The DNA gave D and trimming, while V, J and clone size come from that table. The sample table contains about 71,000 clones; only one count was recorded for about 71% of them. Of the sample, roughly 9.7% is held by the ten largest clones.

The cohort consisted of approximately 670 healthy bone marrow donors. Cohort members were all nominally healthy when sampled, although unrecorded immune exposures were likely present. The donor was CMV seropositive and belonged to the group of 250 to 300 seropositive cohort members. A peripheral blood sample was collected from each donor, and TCR beta sequencing was performed on peripheral blood mononuclear cells. Genomic DNA extraction from the blood cell samples was performed with the Qiagen DNeasy Blood Extraction Kit. Counted from cysteine to phenylalanine, this CDR3 has 14 amino acids. Just CDR3 DNA is preserved here, 42 bases in frame from base 1. CDR1 and CDR2 are read off the germline V gene (reference sequence) as WNHNN and SYGVQD. V is cut back by 0 bases and J by 9 bases, with 4 bases in the junction unmatched. Remarks on this clone: Its antigen remains unidentified. No much larger clone exists at a distance of one base, and base qualities are not known.

The source of this sequence is a woman between 50 and 59 years old in good health and CMV-seropositive. The sequence joins TRBV10-1 to TRBJ2-1; the junction holds 8 bases that match TRBD1. The specimen sequenced was PBMCs. The CDR3 in this case is CASSESDRGGEQFF. The DNA sequence is as follows: TGCGCCAGCAGTGAGTCCGACAGGGGAGGTGAGCAGTTCTTC.